This entry lists 17 T cell receptor beta chains sequenced from one sample in a study of HIV-infected children after antiretroviral therapy interruption. Unique molecular identifiers were included in an RNA-based 3' RACE TCR library. TCRdb analysed the 3' RACE reads with MiXCR anew, one entry per CDR3 protein. This table has about 46,000 distinct CDR3 sequences, about 4.3% appearing once. Sample treatment: PENTA 11 planned treatment interruption arm or continuous ART arm. The input for sequencing was CD45RA+ CD4+ T cells from PBMCs, pooled from several time points, taken from a donor given antiretroviral therapy, either interrupted or continuous. Regarding subset: naive CD4+ CD45RA+ CD45RO- T cells. The receptors were gathered from a pool of human donors with HIV.

Many counts were recorded for this clonotype. The chain links TRBV4-2 to TRBJ1-6, with 8 bases that match TRBD1. The CDR3 is 17 amino acids. V trimming: 2 bases; J trimming: 7 bases; junction bases outside the gene matches: 10. Germline lookup yields CDR1 LGHNA and CDR2 YNFKEQ. The CDR3 DNA reads as TGTGCCAGCAGCCAAACCGCCGGACAGGGATTGAATTCACCCCTCCACTTT. This translates into CASSQTAGQGLNSPLHF.

This clonotype has ten or more counts. The chain joins TRBV7-2 to TRBJ1-2; possibly TRBD1 for D (5 bases). The CDR3 is 16 residues long. Germline lookup yields CDR1 SGHTA and CDR2 FQGNSA. V dropped 1 base and J dropped 2 bases, with 14 bases sitting between them. The CDR3 DNA is TGTGCCAGCAGCTTAGGAAGGAGGGGACTGAACTATGGCTACACCTTC. Translation gives CASSLGRRGLNYGYTF. Full variable domain (missing parts from reference TRBV7-2 and TRBJ1-2): GAGVSQSPSNKVTEKGKDVELRCDPISGHTALYWYRQSLGQGLEFLIYFQGNSAPDKSGLPSDRFSAERTGGSVSTLTIQRTQQEDSAVYLCASSLGRRGLNYGYTFGSGTRLTVV.

This clonotype was seen repeatedly, ten times or more. This chain uses TRBV28 with TRBJ2-3; D is possibly TRBD1 or TRBD2 (5 bases each). The CDR3 extends over 13 amino acids. Germline V gene sequence: CDR1 MDHEN, CDR2 SYDVKM. V was cut by 8 bases and J by 4 bases, with 13 bases left in between. This chain's CDR3 is CASGTPGPDTQYF. The CDR3 nucleotides read TGTGCCAGCGGTACTCCGGGGCCAGATACGCAGTATTTT.

This clonotype came up many times. V usage is TRBV12-3 or TRBV12-4 and J usage is TRBJ1-6, with D unresolved. The V end lost 6 bases, the J end lost 13 bases, and 10 bases lay between the germline ends. The CDR3 extends over 11 amino acids. CDR3 protein: CASSRVGPLHF. The CDR3 bases are TGTGCCAGCAGCCGGGTGGGGCCCCTCCACTTT.

This clonotype occurred many times. J is TRBJ2-1 and V is TRBV3-1, with D hard to call. V was clipped by 3 bases and J by 9 bases, with 12 bases between them. This CDR3 is built from 13 residues. Germline lookup yields CDR1 LGHDT and CDR2 YNNKEL (reference sequence). The CDR3 sequence: CASSQKPKGEQFF. The CDR3 region has the DNA TGTGCCAGCAGCCAGAAACCCAAGGGTGAGCAGTTCTTC.

This clonotype was recorded many times. The chain is built from TRBV2 and TRBJ2-3, with 7 bases that match TRBD2. The CDR3 is 16 residues long. Unmatched junction bases numbered 9, after V lost 5 bases and J lost 1 base. Germline V gene lookup returns CDR1 SNHLY and CDR2 FYNNEI. CDR3 nucleotides: TGTGCCAGCAGTCCCCAAGCGGGGAGCCGCACAGATACGCAGTATTTT. As protein: CASSPQAGSRTDTQYF.

This clonotype was seen at least ten times. CDR3 protein: CASKVRVGQPQHF. CDR3 DNA: TGTGCCAGTAAGGTCCGGGTGGGACAGCCCCAGCATTTT. The chain couples TRBV19 to TRBJ1-5; D is uncertain. Germline values: CDR1 LNHDA, CDR2 SQIVND (reference sequence). The CDR3 length is 13 residues. Trimming left V 7 bases short and J 7 bases short, with 14 bases between.

This clonotype showed up many times. This chain joins TRBV2 and TRBJ1-6; D is possibly TRBD1 (5 bases). Germline V CDR1 and CDR2: SNHLY, FYNNEI. This CDR3 has 15 amino acids. V lost 6 bases to trimming and J lost 7 bases, with 16 bases between them. CDR3 residues: CASSERGPLNSPLHF. As DNA, the CDR3 is TGTGCCAGCAGCGAACGGGGACCCTTGAATTCACCCCTCCACTTT.

This clonotype was picked up a small number of times. The J gene is TRBJ2-7, the V gene TRBV6-6, with D hard to call. Trimming removed 1 base from V and 2 bases from J, with 6 bases in between. The CDR3 has 13 residues. CDR1 MNHNY and CDR2 SVGAGI come from the germline V gene (reference sequence). This chain's CDR3 is CASSYYSPYEQYF. DNA of the CDR3: TGTGCCAGCAGTTACTACAGTCCCTACGAGCAGTACTTC.

The chain couples TRBV9 to TRBJ1-5; unclear D gene. The CDR3 loop spans 14 amino acids. Germline V gene lookup returns CDR1 SGDLS and CDR2 YYNGEE. Trimming shortened V by 4 bases and J by 2 bases, and 10 bases separated the two germline ends. CDR3 region: CASSPDNRNQPQHF. CDR3 in DNA: TGTGCCAGCAGCCCCGACAATCGCAATCAGCCCCAGCATTTT.

This chain joins TRBV20-1 and TRBJ2-1; 10 bases map to TRBD1. Germline trimming cut 5 bases from V and 7 bases from J; bases unmatched to any gene: 11. This CDR3 spans 15 amino acids. Germline CDR1 reads DFQATT; CDR2 reads SNEGSKA (reference sequence). The CDR3 DNA sequence: TGCAGTGCTTCTTCCGGGACAGGGGAATTTAATGAGCAGTTCTTC. Translated: CSASSGTGEFNEQFF.

This clonotype was counted many times. This CDR3 is CASSSRQGTEAFF. The DNA for the CDR3 is TGTGCCAGCAGTTCCCGACAGGGTACTGAAGCTTTCTTT. The chain joins TRBV6-6 to TRBJ1-1; 7 bases map to TRBD1. There are 13 residues in the CDR3. V was clipped by 4 bases and J by 5 bases; unmatched bases: 4. CDR1 and CDR2 (germline): MNHNY, SVGAGI (reference sequence).

This clonotype has at least ten counts. The chain joins TRBV6-4 to TRBJ1-6; 7 bases match TRBD1. CDR1 MRHNA and CDR2 SNTAGT come from the germline V gene. The CDR3 loop spans 16 amino acids. With 7 bases clipped from V and 6 bases from J, the junction kept 12 bases outside the gene matches. CDR3 sequence reads: CASTPGGLLVNSPLHF. In nucleotides, the CDR3 is TGTGCCAGCACCCCAGGGGGGCTATTGGTTAATTCACCCCTCCACTTT.

The rearrangement uses TRBV3-1 and TRBJ1-1; D unclear. V shed 3 bases and J shed 7 bases, with 6 bases lying between them. CDR1 LGHDT and CDR2 YNNKEL come from the germline V gene (reference sequence). This CDR3 has 11 amino acids. CDR3 DNA: TGTGCCAGCAGCCATAACGTTGAAGCTTTCTTT. This sequence encodes CASSHNVEAFF.

V and J are TRBV7-9 and TRBJ2-1; D not certain. CDR1 is SEHNR and CDR2 is FQNEAQ in the germline V gene (reference sequence). The CDR3 consists of 14 residues. V was clipped by 4 bases and J by 9 bases, with 16 bases between them. CDR3 in amino acids: CASSSEGMDGEQFF. The CDR3 DNA reads as TGTGCCAGCAGCTCGGAAGGGATGGACGGTGAGCAGTTCTTC.

This clonotype occurred a few times. The rearrangement uses TRBV5-1 and TRBJ2-5; possible D gene TRBD1, 6 bases. Trimming shortened V by 4 bases and J by 2 bases, and 12 bases separated the two germline ends. The CDR3 loop spans 14 amino acids. CDR1 is SGHRS and CDR2 is YFSETQ in the germline V gene. CDR3 bases: TGCGCCAGCAGCAGGGGGACGTCGCAAGAGACCCAGTACTTC. This translates into CASSRGTSQETQYF.

On this clonotype: A clone one base away is much larger, so this may be a read error. This chain joins TRBV2 and TRBJ2-1; tentatively, D is TRBD1 (5 bases). CDR3 size: 13 residues. Germline V gene lookup returns CDR1 SNHLY and CDR2 FYNNEI. The CDR3 region has the DNA TGTGCCAGCAGTGGACAGTTTGACAATGAGCAGCTCTTC. Amino acid sequence: CASSGQFDNEQLF.